The 2 T cell receptor beta chains below all came from one sample that was sequenced in a study of blood T cell repertoires in COVID-19. Assay: immunoSEQ multiplex PCR; the TCRdb copy retains only in-frame clones and omits some. This sample carries 90,000 to 120,000 clones, around 89% of them seen once, and the ten largest clones take roughly 6.6%. What was sequenced was peripheral blood. The receptor source for this set is a man over 45 with active or convalescent COVID-19.

The chain combines TRBV28 with TRBJ1-6, with a possible D match to TRBD1 (5 bases). The CDR3 sequence is 15 residues long. The V end lost 6 bases, the J end lost 10 bases, and 19 bases lay between the germline ends. Germline values: CDR1 MDHEN, CDR2 SYDVKM. In DNA form, the CDR3 reads TGTGCCAGCAGCTACATGCGGGGCCGGCAGTCACCCCTCCACTTT. The encoded protein is CASSYMRGRQSPLHF.

CDR3 loop: CASSQGQGYSPLHF. In nucleotides, the CDR3 is TGCGCCAGCAGCCAAGGGCAGGGGTACTCACCCCTCCACTTT. J is TRBJ1-6 and V is TRBV4-3; a possible D gene is TRBD1 (6 bases). Per germline, CDR1 LGHNA and CDR2 YSLEER. V was clipped by 1 base and J by 10 bases, with 11 bases between them. This CDR3 is 14 amino acids long.